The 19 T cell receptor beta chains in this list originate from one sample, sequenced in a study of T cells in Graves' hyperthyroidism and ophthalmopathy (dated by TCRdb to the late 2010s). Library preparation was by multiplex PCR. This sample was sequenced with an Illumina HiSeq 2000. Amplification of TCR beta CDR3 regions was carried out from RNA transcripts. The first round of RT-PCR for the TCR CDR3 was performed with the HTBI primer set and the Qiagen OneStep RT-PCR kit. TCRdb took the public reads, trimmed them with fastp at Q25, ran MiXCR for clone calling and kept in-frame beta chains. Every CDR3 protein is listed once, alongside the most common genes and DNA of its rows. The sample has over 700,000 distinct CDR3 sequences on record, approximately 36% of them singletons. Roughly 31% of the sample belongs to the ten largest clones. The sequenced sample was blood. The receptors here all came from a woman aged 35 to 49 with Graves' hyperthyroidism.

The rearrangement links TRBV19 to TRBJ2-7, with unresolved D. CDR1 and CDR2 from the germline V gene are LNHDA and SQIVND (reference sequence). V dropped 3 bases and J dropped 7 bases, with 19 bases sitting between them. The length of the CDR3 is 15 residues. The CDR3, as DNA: TGTGCCAGTAGTATGGGGAAAAGCTCCTACAATGAGCAGTACTTC. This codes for CASSMGKSSYNEQYF. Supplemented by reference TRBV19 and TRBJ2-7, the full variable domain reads DGGITQSPKYLFRKEGQNVTLSCEQNLNHDAMYWYRQDPGQGLRLIYYSQIVNDFQKGDIAEGYSVSREKKESFPLTVTSAQKNPTAFYLCASSMGKSSYNEQYFGPGTRLTVT.

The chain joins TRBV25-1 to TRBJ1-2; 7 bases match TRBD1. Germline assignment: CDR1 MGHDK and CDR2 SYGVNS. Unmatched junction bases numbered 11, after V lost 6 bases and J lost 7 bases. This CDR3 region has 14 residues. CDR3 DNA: TGTGCCAGCAGCCAAGGGCAGGGGGAGGTTGGCTACACCTTC. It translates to CASSQGQGEVGYTF.

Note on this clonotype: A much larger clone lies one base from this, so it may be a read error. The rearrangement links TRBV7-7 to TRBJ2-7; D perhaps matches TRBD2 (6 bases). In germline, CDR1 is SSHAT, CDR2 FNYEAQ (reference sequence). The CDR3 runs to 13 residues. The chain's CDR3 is CVSRSSASYEQYF. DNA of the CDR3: TGTGTCAGCAGGTCTAGCGCCTCCTACGAGCAGTACTTC.

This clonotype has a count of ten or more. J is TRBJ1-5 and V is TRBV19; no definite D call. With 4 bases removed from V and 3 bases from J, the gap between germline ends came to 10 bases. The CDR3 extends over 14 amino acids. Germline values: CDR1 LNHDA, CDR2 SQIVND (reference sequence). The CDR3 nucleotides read TGTGCCAGTAGTACAGGACTGCTCAATCAGCCCCAGCATTTT. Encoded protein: CASSTGLLNQPQHF. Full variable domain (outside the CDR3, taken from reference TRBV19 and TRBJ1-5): DGGITQSPKYLFRKEGQNVTLSCEQNLNHDAMYWYRQDPGQGLRLIYYSQIVNDFQKGDIAEGYSVSREKKESFPLTVTSAQKNPTAFYLCASSTGLLNQPQHFGDGTRLSIL.

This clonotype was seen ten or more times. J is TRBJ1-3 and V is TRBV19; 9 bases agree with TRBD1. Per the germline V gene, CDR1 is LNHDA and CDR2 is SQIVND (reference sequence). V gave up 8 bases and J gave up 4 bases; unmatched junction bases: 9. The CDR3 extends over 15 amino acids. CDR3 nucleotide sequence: TGTGCCAGTTGGAACAGGGGGCGCGCCGGAAACACCATATATTTT. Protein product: CASWNRGRAGNTIYF.

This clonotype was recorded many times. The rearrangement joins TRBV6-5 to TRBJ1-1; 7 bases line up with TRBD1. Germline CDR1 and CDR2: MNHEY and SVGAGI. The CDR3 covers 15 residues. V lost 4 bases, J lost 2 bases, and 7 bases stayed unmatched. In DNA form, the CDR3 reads TGTGCCAGCAGTTCCCCGGGACAGACTAACACTGAAGCTTTCTTT. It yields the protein CASSSPGQTNTEAFF.

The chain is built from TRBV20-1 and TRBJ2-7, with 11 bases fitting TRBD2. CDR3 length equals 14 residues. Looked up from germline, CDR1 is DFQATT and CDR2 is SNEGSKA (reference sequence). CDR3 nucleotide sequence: TGCAGCCCTCGGCCAACTAGCGGGAGCTACGAGCAGTACTTC. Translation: CSPRPTSGSYEQYF.

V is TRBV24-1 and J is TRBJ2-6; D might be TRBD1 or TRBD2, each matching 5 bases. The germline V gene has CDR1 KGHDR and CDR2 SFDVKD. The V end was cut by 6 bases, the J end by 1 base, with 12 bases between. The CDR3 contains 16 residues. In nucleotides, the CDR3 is TGTGCCACCAGTCCGGGACGGATTTCTGGGGCCAACGTCCTGACTTTC. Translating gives CATSPGRISGANVLTF.

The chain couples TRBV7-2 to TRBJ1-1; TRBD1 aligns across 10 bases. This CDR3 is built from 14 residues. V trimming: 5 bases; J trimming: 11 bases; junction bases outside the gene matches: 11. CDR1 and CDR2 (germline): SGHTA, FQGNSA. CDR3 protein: CASSPRGTGVIAFF. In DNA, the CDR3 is TGTGCCAGCAGCCCCCGGGGGACAGGGGTGATCGCTTTCTTT.

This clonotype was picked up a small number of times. CDR3 nucleotides: TGCGCCAGCAGCCAAGGCCGGGACAGGGGGCAGGTTGGCTACACCTTC. Translation gives CASSQGRDRGQVGYTF. This chain connects TRBV4-1 to TRBJ1-2; TRBD1 matches at 12 bases. Germline loops: CDR1 MGHRA, CDR2 YSYEKL. The CDR3 is 16 amino acids. The V segment lost 1 base and the J segment 7 bases; nucleotides outside the gene matches: 7.

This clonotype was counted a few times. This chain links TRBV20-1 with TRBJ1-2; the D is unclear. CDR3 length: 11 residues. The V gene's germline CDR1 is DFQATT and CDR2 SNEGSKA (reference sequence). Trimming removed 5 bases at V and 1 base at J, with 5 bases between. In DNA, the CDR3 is TGCAGTGCTTGGATTAACTATGGCTACACCTTC. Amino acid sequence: CSAWINYGYTF.

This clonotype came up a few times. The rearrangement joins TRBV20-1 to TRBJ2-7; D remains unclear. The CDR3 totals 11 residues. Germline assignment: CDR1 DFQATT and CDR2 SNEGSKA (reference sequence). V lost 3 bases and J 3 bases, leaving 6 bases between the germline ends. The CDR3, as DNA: TGCAGTGCTAGGGTCCGCTACGAGCAGTACTTC. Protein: CSARVRYEQYF.

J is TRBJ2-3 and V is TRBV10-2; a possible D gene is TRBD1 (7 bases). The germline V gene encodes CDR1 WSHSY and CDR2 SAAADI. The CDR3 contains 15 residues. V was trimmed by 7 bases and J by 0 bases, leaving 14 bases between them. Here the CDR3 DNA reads TGCGCCAGCACTGGAGGGGGCCCTAGCACAGATACGCAGTATTTT. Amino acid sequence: CASTGGGPSTDTQYF.

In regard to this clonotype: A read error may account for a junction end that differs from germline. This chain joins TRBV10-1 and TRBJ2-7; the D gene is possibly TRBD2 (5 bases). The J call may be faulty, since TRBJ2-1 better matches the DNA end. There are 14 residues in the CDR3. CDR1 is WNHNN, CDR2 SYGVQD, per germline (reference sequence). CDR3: CASSPRIGGDEQFF. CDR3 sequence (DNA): TGTGCCAGCAGCCCCCGCATTGGAGGCGATGAGCAGTTCTTC.

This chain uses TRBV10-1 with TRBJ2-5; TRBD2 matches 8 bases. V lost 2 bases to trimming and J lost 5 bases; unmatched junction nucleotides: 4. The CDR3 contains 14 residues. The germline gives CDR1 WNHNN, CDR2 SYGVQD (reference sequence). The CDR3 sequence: CASSEAGGAETQYF. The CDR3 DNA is TGCGCCAGCAGTGAGGCGGGGGGCGCCGAGACCCAGTACTTC.

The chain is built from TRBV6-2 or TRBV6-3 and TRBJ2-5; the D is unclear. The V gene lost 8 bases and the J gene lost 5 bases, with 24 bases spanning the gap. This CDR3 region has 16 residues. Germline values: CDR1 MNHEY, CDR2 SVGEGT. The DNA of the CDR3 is TGTGCCAGCTCGGACCGCCTGGTTCACCTGGGGGAGACCCAGTACTTC. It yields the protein CASSDRLVHLGETQYF.

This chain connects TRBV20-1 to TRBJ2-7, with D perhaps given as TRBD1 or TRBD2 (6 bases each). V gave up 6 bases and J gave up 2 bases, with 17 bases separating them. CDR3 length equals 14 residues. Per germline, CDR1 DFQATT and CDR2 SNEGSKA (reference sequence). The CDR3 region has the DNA TGCAGTGCAGGGGGACTTACCCCCACCTACGAGCAGTACTTC. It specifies CSAGGLTPTYEQYF.

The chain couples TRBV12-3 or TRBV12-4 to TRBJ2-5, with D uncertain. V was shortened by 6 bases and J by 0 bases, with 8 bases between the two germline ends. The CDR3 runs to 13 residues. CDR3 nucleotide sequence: TGTGCCAGCAGCTGGGTGGACCAAGAGACCCAGTACTTC. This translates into CASSWVDQETQYF.

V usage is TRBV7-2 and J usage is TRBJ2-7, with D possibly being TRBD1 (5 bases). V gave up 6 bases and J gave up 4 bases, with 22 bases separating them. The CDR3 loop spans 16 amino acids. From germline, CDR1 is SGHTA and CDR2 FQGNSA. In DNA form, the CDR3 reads TGTGCCAGCAGTTTATCGTTTTTGAGCAAGGGGTACGAGCAGTACTTC. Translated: CASSLSFLSKGYEQYF. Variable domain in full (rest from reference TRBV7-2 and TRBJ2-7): GAGVSQSPSNKVTEKGKDVELRCDPISGHTALYWYRQSLGQGLEFLIYFQGNSAPDKSGLPSDRFSAERTGGSVSTLTIQRTQQEDSAVYLCASSLSFLSKGYEQYFGPGTRLTVT.